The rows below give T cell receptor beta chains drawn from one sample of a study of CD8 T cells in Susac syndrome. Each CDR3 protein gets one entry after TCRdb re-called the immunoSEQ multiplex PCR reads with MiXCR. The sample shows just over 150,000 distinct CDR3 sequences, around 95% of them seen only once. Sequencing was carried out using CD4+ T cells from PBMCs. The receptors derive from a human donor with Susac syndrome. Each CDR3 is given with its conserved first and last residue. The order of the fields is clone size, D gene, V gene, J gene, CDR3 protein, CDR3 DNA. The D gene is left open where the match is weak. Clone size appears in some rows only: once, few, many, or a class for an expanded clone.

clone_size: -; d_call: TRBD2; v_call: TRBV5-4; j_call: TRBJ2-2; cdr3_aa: CASSWAPGLGAGELFF; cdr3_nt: TGTGCCAGCAGCTGGGCCCCGGGACTAGGGGCCGGGGAGCTGTTTTTT
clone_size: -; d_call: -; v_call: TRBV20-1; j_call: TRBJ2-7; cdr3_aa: CSAEVASVIPYEQYF; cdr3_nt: TGCAGTGCCGAGGTGGCTAGCGTTATCCCCTACGAGCAGTACTTC
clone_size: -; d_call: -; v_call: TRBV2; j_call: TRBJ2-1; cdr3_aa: CASRRGEQFF; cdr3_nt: TGTGCCAGCAGGAGGGGTGAGCAGTTCTTC
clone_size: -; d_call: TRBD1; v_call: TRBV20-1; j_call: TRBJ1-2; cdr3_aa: CSARAQTGGHGYTF; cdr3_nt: TGCAGTGCTAGAGCGCAGACAGGGGGCCATGGCTACACCTTC
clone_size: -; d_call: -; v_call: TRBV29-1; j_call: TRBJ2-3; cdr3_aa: CSVALLGDTQYF; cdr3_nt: TGCAGCGTTGCCCTCCTGGGAGATACGCAGTATTTT
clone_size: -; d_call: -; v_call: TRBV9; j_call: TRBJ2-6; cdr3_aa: CASSVGISGANVLTF; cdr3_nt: TGTGCCAGCAGCGTTGGTATTTCTGGGGCCAACGTCCTGACTTTC
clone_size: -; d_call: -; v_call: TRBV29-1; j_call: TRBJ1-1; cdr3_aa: CSVKEDMNTEAFF; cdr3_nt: TGCAGCGTGAAGGAGGACATGAACACTGAAGCTTTCTTT
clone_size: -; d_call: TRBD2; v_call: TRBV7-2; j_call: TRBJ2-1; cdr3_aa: CASSPILAGYEQFF; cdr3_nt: TGTGCCAGCAGCCCGATTCTAGCGGGGTATGAGCAGTTCTTC
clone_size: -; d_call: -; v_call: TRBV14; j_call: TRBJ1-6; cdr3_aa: CASSSTLGNSPLHF; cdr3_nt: TGTGCCAGCAGCTCGACCCTCGGTAATTCACCCCTCCACTTT
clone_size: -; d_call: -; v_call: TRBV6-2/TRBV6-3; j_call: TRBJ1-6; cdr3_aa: CASSHREIDSPLHF; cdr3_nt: TGTGCCAGCAGTCACAGGGAAATTGATTCACCCCTCCACTTT
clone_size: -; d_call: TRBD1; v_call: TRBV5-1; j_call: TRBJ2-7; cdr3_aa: CASGRDSPLDEQYF; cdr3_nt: TGCGCCAGCGGCCGGGACAGTCCTTTAGACGAGCAGTACTTC
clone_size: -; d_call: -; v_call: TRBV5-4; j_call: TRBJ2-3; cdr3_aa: CASSLAGPMTDTQYF; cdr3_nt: TGTGCCAGCAGCTTGGCCGGGCCCATGACAGATACGCAGTATTTT
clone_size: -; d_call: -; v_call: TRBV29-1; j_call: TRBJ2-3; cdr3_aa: CSAEAGFTDTQYF; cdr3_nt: TGCAGCGCCGAAGCAGGATTCACAGATACGCAGTATTTT
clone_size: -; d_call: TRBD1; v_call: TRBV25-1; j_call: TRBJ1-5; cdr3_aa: CASTGQGHGQPQHF; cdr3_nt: TGTGCCAGCACGGGACAGGGGCACGGTCAGCCCCAGCATTTT
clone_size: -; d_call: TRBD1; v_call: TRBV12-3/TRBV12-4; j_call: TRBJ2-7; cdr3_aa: CASSPGQGWSYEQYF; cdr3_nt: TGTGCCAGCAGTCCTGGACAGGGATGGTCCTACGAGCAGTACTTC
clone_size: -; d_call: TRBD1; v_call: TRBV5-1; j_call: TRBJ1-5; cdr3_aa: CASSLTGDGDQPQHF; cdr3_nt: TGCGCCAGCAGCTTAACAGGGGACGGGGATCAGCCCCAGCATTTT
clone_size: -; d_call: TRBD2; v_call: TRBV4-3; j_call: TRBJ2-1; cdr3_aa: CASSQGSAGDYNEQFF; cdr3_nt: TGCGCCAGCAGCCAAGGGTCGGCGGGGGATTACAATGAGCAGTTCTTC
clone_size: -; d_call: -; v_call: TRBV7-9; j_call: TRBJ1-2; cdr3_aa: CASSLDRTNYGYTF; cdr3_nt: TGTGCCAGCAGCTTAGACAGGACCAACTATGGCTACACCTTC
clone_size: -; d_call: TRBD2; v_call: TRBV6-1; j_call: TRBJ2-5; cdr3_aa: CASRDGLAGVGETQYF; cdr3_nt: TGTGCCAGCAGGGACGGACTAGCGGGGGTGGGGGAGACCCAGTACTTC
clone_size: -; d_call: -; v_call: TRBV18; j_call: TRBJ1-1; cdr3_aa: CASSPRDREAFF; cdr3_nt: TGTGCCAGCTCACCACGCGACAGGGAAGCTTTCTTT
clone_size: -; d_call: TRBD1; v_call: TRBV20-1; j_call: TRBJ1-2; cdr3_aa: CSAMTTGGLYGYTF; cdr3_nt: TGCAGTGCTATGACAACAGGGGGCCTCTATGGCTACACCTTC
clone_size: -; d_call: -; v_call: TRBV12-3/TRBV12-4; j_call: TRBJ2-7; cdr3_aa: CASSLRPPNEQYF; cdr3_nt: TGTGCCAGCAGTTTAAGACCGCCCAACGAGCAGTACTTC
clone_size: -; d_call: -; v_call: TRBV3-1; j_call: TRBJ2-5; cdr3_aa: CASSQGVGASGTQYF; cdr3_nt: TGTGCCAGCAGCCAAGGAGTGGGGGCCTCGGGGACCCAGTACTTC
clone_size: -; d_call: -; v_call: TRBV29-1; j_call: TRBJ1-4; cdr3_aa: CSVGDGTRALFF; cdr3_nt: TGCAGCGTTGGCGACGGGACGAGGGCACTGTTTTTT
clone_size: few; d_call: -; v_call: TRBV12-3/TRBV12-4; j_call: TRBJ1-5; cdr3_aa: CASSRSNQPQHF; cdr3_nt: TGTGCCAGCAGCCGTAGCAATCAGCCCCAGCATTTT
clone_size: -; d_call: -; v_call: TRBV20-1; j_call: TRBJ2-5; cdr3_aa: CSARDLGREPRDGTQYF; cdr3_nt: TGCAGTGCTAGAGATCTTGGCAGAGAGCCTCGCGACGGGACCCAGTACTTC
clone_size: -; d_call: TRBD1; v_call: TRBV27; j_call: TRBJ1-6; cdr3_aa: CASSLQGGNSPLHF; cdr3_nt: TGTGCCAGCAGCCTACAGGGGGGAAATTCACCCCTCCACTTT